This T cell receptor beta chain was sequenced for a study of neurological immune-mediated disorders. The study, taken as a whole, reports: The expanded clones of different subjects shared no CDR3 amino acid sequences (suggesting private repertoires in all groups).

Germline V gene lookup returns CDR1 SGHRS and CDR2 YFSETQ. The CDR3 is made up of 19 amino acids. V shed 0 bases and J shed 3 bases, with 25 bases lying between them. This clonotype was recorded at least ten times. No antigen is known for it. TCRdb passed the 5' RACE reads through MiXCR, listing each CDR3 protein once. The sample has tens of thousands of distinct CDR3 sequences, around 25% seen once; the top ten hold 20% to 30%. Sequenced input: PBMCs. The gene calls are TRBV5-1 and TRBJ2-7; TRBD2 is a possible D gene (5 bases). The origin of this receptor is a woman in her 70s in good health. As DNA, the CDR3 is TGCGCCAGCAGCTTGGTGGAAAAAAGCGGCAGGCACTTAAACTACGAGCAGTACTTC. It translates to CASSLVEKSGRHLNYEQYF.